This T cell receptor beta chain was obtained from a study of blood T cell repertoires in COVID-19. Looking at the study overall: Italy, Spain and the United States were the sources of the convalescent and acute COVID-19 samples. PBMCs, B-cell-depleted T cells, or T cells were the source of the cDNA or gDNA that made up the material.

TCRdb's table, derived via immunoSEQ multiplex PCR, lists solely in-frame clones and lacks some. The repertoire holds fewer than 200,000 clones, with just over 85% as singletons. Trimming shortened V by 0 bases and J by 9 bases, and 11 bases separated the two germline ends. The CDR3 is 13 residues long. Germline V gene sequence: CDR1 LGHNA, CDR2 YNFKEQ. The genes are TRBV4-2 and TRBJ1-1, with D hard to call. Sequences were obtained from peripheral blood. The clonotype comes from a man in his fifties with active or convalescent COVID-19. As DNA, the CDR3 is TGTGCCAGCAGCCAAGATTTAGAGAGTAAAGCTTTCTTT. Translated: CASSQDLESKAFF.